The source of this T cell receptor beta chain is a study of early T cells in non-severe SARS-CoV-2 infection. The overall study: The chains were unpaired, and the sequenced material was bulk RNA from unsorted whole blood.

This clonotype was counted many times. MiXCR was run by TCRdb on the 5' RACE reads, yielding one entry per CDR3 protein. The sample consists of about 23,000 distinct CDR3 sequences, 5.3% of them appearing once. Sequenced material: whole blood. This TCR came from an adult who was a healthcare worker with PCR-confirmed SARS-CoV-2 infection or an uninfected control (not recorded which).

As DNA, the CDR3 is TGTGCCAGCAGCCGCAGCGCTCAAGAGACCCAGTACTTC. Translating gives CASSRSAQETQYF. The rearrangement uses TRBV7-2 and TRBJ2-5; D ambiguous. Germline V lookup: CDR1 SGHTA, CDR2 FQGNSA. The CDR3 runs to 13 residues. Trimming took off 5 bases at V and 2 bases at J, with 9 bases between the two ends.